Each of the 2 T cell receptor beta chains below was sequenced from the same sample in a study of HIV-infected patients and healthy controls. Reverse transcription used about 500 ng RNA and constant-region primers for alpha and beta. Using multiplexing indices, alpha and beta chain libraries were generated apart by chain-specific third strand synthesis. TCRdb re-analysed the 5' RACE reads in MiXCR, keeping a single row per CDR3 protein. Of about 24,000 distinct CDR3 sequences in the sample, approximately 9% were seen once. The repertoire came from unfractionated whole blood and reflected all unsorted peripheral T cells. Source material: blood. The origin of the receptors is an adult in good health.

This clonotype was detected only a few times. This rearrangement joins TRBV20-1 to TRBJ2-4; 11 bases are a match to TRBD2. Germline V gene data show CDR1 as DFQATT and CDR2 as SNEGSKA (reference sequence). Trimming cost V 5 bases and J 0 bases; bases outside gene matches: 6. The CDR3 loop spans 16 amino acids. CDR3 sequence: CSAEPTSGGAKNIQYF. DNA of the CDR3: TGCAGTGCTGAACCTACTAGCGGGGGAGCCAAAAACATTCAGTACTTC.

This clonotype was seen many times. V and J are TRBV7-3 and TRBJ1-1; D remains unclear. V was shortened by 0 bases and J by 0 bases, with 2 bases between the two germline ends. Germline CDR1 SGHTA, CDR2 FQGTGA. The CDR3 totals 13 residues. CDR3 residues: CASSLTLNTEAFF. CDR3 DNA: TGTGCCAGCAGCTTAACCTTGAACACTGAAGCTTTCTTT.